This T cell receptor beta chain was recovered during a study of Ad26.COV2.S vaccination and SARS-CoV-2 variants. Documented treatment: 19 received Ad26.COV2.S at low or high dose, single or two shots; several received placebo; per-sample allocation not given. Sampling happened 63 days after the first vaccine or placebo injection. In germline, CDR1 is SEHNR, CDR2 FQNEAQ (reference sequence). This CDR3 contains 15 residues. Trimming removed 2 bases from V and 1 base from J, with 11 bases in between. Assay: immunoSEQ multiplex PCR; the TCRdb copy retains only in-frame clones and omits some. The repertoire holds approximately 360,000 clones, with roughly 80% as singletons.

This sequence was found in a person between 18 and 60 years old who received the Ad26.COV2.S COVID-19 vaccine or a placebo. Source: peripheral blood, taken in a trial of Ad26.COV2.S vaccine versus placebo. The chain employs TRBV7-9 and TRBJ1-1, with D maybe TRBD1 (5 bases). The CDR3 region has the DNA TGTGCCAGCAGCTTAAAATCGACAGAGAACACTGAAGCTTTCTTT. Its protein product is CASSLKSTENTEAFF.